Below are 23 T cell receptor beta chains sequenced from a single sample in a study of response to subunit inactivated influenza vaccine. TCRdb reprocessed the RT-PCR reads with MiXCR, giving one entry per CDR3 protein. This sample yields just over 300,000 distinct CDR3 sequences, of which about a fifth are seen a single time; 10% belongs to the top ten. Sequencing was performed on PBMCs from blood, taken 21 months after vaccination. All receptors derive from a man aged 45 to 70 who received an inactivated influenza vaccine.

The rearrangement links TRBV5-1 to TRBJ1-1; D perhaps matches TRBD1 (5 bases). The V gene lost 0 bases and the J gene lost 1 base, with 10 bases spanning the gap. The V gene's germline CDR1 is SGHRS and CDR2 YFSETQ. The CDR3 is 15 amino acids. The DNA of the CDR3 is TGCGCCAGCAGCTTGGGACAGCTAGCGAACACTGAAGCTTTCTTT. It translates to CASSLGQLANTEAFF.

This clonotype was observed a few times. The CDR3 sequence: CASGSRALALHF. The CDR3 region has the DNA TGTGCCAGCGGATCAAGGGCCTTGGCCCTCCACTTT. The V gene is TRBV28, the J gene TRBJ1-6; the D is unclear. With 8 bases removed from V and 14 bases from J, the gap between germline ends came to 16 bases. In germline, CDR1 is MDHEN, CDR2 SYDVKM. The CDR3 length is 12 residues.

The chain employs TRBV5-1 and TRBJ2-5; 11 bases are a match to TRBD1. V shed 3 bases and J 4 bases; nucleotides not matched to a gene: 5. Germline values: CDR1 SGHRS, CDR2 YFSETQ. The CDR3 covers 15 residues. The CDR3, as DNA: TGCGCCAGCAGCTACGGACAGGGGGCCGGAGAGACCCAGTACTTC. Its translation: CASSYGQGAGETQYF.

V is TRBV20-1 and J is TRBJ2-7, with 16 bases fitting TRBD2. This CDR3 is 15 amino acids long. Germline V lookup: CDR1 DFQATT, CDR2 SNEGSKA (reference sequence). The trim removed 3 bases at V and 6 bases at J, leaving 5 bases unmatched. The CDR3 region is CSASAGTSGRAEQYF. The CDR3 DNA reads TGCAGTGCTAGCGCCGGGACTAGCGGGAGGGCCGAGCAGTACTTC.

This clonotype came up many times. The V and J genes are TRBV11-2 and TRBJ2-1; tentatively, D is TRBD1 or TRBD2 (6 bases each). Germline-derived CDR1 and CDR2 are SGHAT and FQNNGV. The length of the CDR3 is 13 residues. The V end lost 0 bases, the J end lost 16 bases, and 16 bases lay between the germline ends. The DNA of the CDR3 is TGTGCCAGCAGCTTAGATCGGCGCGGAGGGGGATTCTTC. Its protein product is CASSLDRRGGGFF.

The genes are TRBV27 and TRBJ2-1; 10 bases are a match to TRBD2. V trimming: 4 bases; J trimming: 6 bases; junction bases outside the gene matches: 6. The germline V gene has CDR1 MNHEY and CDR2 SMNVEV (reference sequence). The CDR3 is 15 amino acids. The CDR3 DNA follows: TGTGCCAGCAGTTCTAGCGGGAGATTTGGCAATGAGCAGTTCTTC. Residues: CASSSSGRFGNEQFF.

The chain carries TRBV29-1 and TRBJ1-2; the D gene is possibly TRBD1 (6 bases). V was pared by 3 bases and J by 2 bases, with 16 bases between. CDR3 length equals 15 residues. Germline V gene lookup returns CDR1 SQVTM and CDR2 ANQGSEA. CDR3 bases: TGCAGCGTTGACTCCGGGACAAACAACAACTATGGCTACACCTTC. This sequence encodes CSVDSGTNNNYGYTF.

This chain links TRBV4-3 with TRBJ1-1; no reliable D call. The CDR3 is 16 amino acids. V lost 0 bases and J 5 bases, leaving 16 bases between the germline ends. Germline V gene sequence: CDR1 LGHNA, CDR2 YSLEER. This chain's CDR3 is CASSQDRMTSGTEAFF. For the CDR3, the DNA is TGCGCCAGCAGCCAAGATCGAATGACATCCGGAACTGAAGCTTTCTTT.

This clonotype showed up just a few times. The rearrangement links TRBV30 to TRBJ1-2; no firm D call. V shed 0 bases and J shed 4 bases, with 9 bases lying between them. CDR1 is GTSNPN, CDR2 SVGIG, per germline (reference sequence). The CDR3 extends over 13 amino acids. The CDR3 DNA sequence: TGTGCCTGGAGTGTAGCTTGGGTCTATGGCTACACCTTC. Protein: CAWSVAWVYGYTF.

The sample holds one count of this clonotype. Here the CDR3 reads CSANRDRDFSDTQYF. In DNA, the CDR3 is TGCAGTGCTAACCGGGACAGGGACTTTAGCGATACGCAGTATTTT. The chain links TRBV20-1 to TRBJ2-3; 9 bases agree with TRBD1. This CDR3 has 15 amino acids. Trimming at V came to 4 bases and at J to 6 bases, leaving 11 bases not matched to a gene. Germline values: CDR1 DFQATT, CDR2 SNEGSKA (reference sequence).

This clonotype appeared a few times. The V and J genes are TRBV29-1 and TRBJ1-6; 9 bases are shared with TRBD1. The V segment lost 4 bases and the J segment 7 bases; nucleotides outside the gene matches: 5. CDR1 is SQVTM and CDR2 is ANQGSEA in the germline V gene. This CDR3 has 14 residues. CDR3 loop: CSVVETGGNSPLHF. CDR3 DNA: TGCAGCGTTGTAGAGACAGGGGGAAATTCACCCCTCCACTTT.

This clonotype was seen more than once but under ten times. This sequence joins TRBV5-1 and TRBJ1-1; TRBD1 matches 7 bases. Germline trimming cut 0 bases from V and 4 bases from J; bases unmatched to any gene: 3. Germline V CDR1 and CDR2: SGHRS, YFSETQ. The CDR3 runs to 14 residues. CDR3 residues: CASSLGGGPTEAFF. In DNA form, the CDR3 reads TGCGCCAGCAGCTTGGGAGGGGGCCCCACTGAAGCTTTCTTT.

The chain couples TRBV19 to TRBJ1-5; TRBD1 might be the D (5 bases). V was trimmed by 5 bases and J by 5 bases, leaving 16 bases between them. Germline V lookup: CDR1 LNHDA, CDR2 SQIVND (reference sequence). The CDR3 length is 15 residues. CDR3 sequence (DNA): TGTGCCAGTAGTCGGATCCCCGGGGGTGATCAGCCCCAGCATTTT. Its protein product is CASSRIPGGDQPQHF.

V is TRBV4-3 and J is TRBJ2-7; 7 bases are shared with TRBD2. This CDR3 spans 17 amino acids. Germline CDR1 is LGHNA and CDR2 is YSLEER. V shed 0 bases and J 1 base; nucleotides not matched to a gene: 9. The CDR3, as DNA: TGCGCCAGCAGCCAAGAGATCTCCGGGACTAAATCCTACGAGCAGTACTTC. Translated: CASSQEISGTKSYEQYF.

The V call is TRBV7-9, the J call TRBJ2-1; the match to TRBD1 covers 8 bases. Trimming at V came to 4 bases and at J to 5 bases, leaving 10 bases not matched to a gene. The germline gives CDR1 SEHNR, CDR2 FQNEAQ (reference sequence). The length of the CDR3 is 16 residues. The CDR3 DNA sequence: TGTGCCAGCAGCTCCGGACGACAGGGGAACAACAATGAGCAGTTCTTC. Protein: CASSSGRQGNNNEQFF.

The J gene is TRBJ1-3, the V gene TRBV28; D call uncertain. The CDR3 consists of 14 residues. Germline V gene lookup returns CDR1 MDHEN and CDR2 SYDVKM. With 2 bases removed from V and 4 bases from J, the gap between germline ends came to 9 bases. CDR3: CASSLPQEGNTIYF. The CDR3 coding sequence is TGTGCCAGCAGTTTACCTCAAGAGGGAAACACCATATATTTT.

This clonotype has just a few counts. V is TRBV12-3 or TRBV12-4 and J is TRBJ1-2, with D possibly being TRBD1 (6 bases). CDR3 length equals 12 residues. The V end lost 5 bases, the J end lost 9 bases, and 13 bases lay between the germline ends. CDR3 region: CASSTDRSRYTF. CDR3 in DNA: TGTGCCAGCAGTACGGACAGATCTCGCTACACCTTC.

There are many counts of this clonotype. The chain couples TRBV18 to TRBJ1-2, with TRBD1 identical over 7 bases. V dropped 6 bases and J dropped 2; count of bases not matched to a gene: 12. Per germline, CDR1 KGHSH and CDR2 LQKENI. The CDR3 has 16 amino acids. The chain's CDR3 is CASSLVQGMGNYGYTF. The CDR3 coding sequence is TGTGCCAGCTCCCTCGTACAGGGGATGGGGAACTATGGCTACACCTTC.

The chain has TRBV27 and TRBJ1-1; a possible D gene is TRBD1 (6 bases). Trimming left V 7 bases short and J 2 bases short, with 20 bases between. Germline CDR1 reads MNHEY; CDR2 reads SMNVEV (reference sequence). CDR3 length: 16 residues. CDR3 in DNA: TGTGCCAGCAAACCCCATAACAGGGCTCGAAACACTGAAGCTTTCTTT. As protein: CASKPHNRARNTEAFF.

V gene TRBV11-3 combines with J gene TRBJ2-7; 8 nucleotides align to TRBD1. V dropped 2 bases and J dropped 4; count of bases not matched to a gene: 7. The CDR3 is 15 amino acids. Germline loops: CDR1 SGHNT, CDR2 YENEEA. The CDR3 nucleotides read TGTGCCAGCAGCTTACGGACAGGGACCCCATACGAGCAGTACTTC. Translation gives CASSLRTGTPYEQYF.

The table lists this clonotype with a few counts. The rearrangement uses TRBV7-3 and TRBJ1-1, with D possibly TRBD1 on 5 matching bases. Trimming cost V 5 bases and J 4 bases, with 17 bases left between them. In germline, CDR1 is SGHTA, CDR2 FQGTGA. The CDR3 has 15 amino acids. DNA of the CDR3: TGTGCCAGCAGCGCGGCCGGGACCCAGGGCACTGAAGCTTTCTTT. Protein product: CASSAAGTQGTEAFF.

A few counts support this clonotype. The chain couples TRBV7-6 to TRBJ1-5, with D uncertain. V dropped 4 bases and J dropped 1 base, with 8 bases sitting between them. Germline-derived CDR1 and CDR2 are SGHVS and FNYEAQ. The CDR3 has 14 amino acids. In nucleotides, the CDR3 is TGTGCCAGCAGCTCAGGTGCCAGCAATCAGCCCCAGCATTTT. Amino acid sequence: CASSSGASNQPQHF.

The rearrangement joins TRBV23-1 to TRBJ2-1; perhaps D is TRBD1 or TRBD2 (6 bases each). TRBV23-1 is sorted into the ORF group, with uncertain function. Trimming took 3 bases from V and 2 from J, leaving 23 bases between them. The CDR3 consists of 19 residues. The CDR3 here is CASSHKGTGGGHTYNEQFF. The CDR3 DNA sequence: TGCGCCAGCAGTCATAAGGGAACCGGGGGCGGGCATACCTACAATGAGCAGTTCTTC.